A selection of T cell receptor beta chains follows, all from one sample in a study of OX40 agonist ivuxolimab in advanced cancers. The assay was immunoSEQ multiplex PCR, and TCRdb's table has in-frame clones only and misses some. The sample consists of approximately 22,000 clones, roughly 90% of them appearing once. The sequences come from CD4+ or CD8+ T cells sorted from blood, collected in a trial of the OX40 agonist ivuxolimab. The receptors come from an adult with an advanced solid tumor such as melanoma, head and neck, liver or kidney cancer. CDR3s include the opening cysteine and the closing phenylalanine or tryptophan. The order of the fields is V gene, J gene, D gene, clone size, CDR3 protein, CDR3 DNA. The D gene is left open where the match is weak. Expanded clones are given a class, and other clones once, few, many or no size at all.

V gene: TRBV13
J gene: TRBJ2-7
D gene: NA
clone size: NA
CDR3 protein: CASSLVADGSYEQYF
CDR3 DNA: TGTGCCAGCAGCTTAGTAGCGGACGGTTCCTACGAGCAGTACTTC

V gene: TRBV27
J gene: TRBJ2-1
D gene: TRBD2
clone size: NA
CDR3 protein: CASSFSGLAGVFEQFF
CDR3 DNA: TGTGCCAGCAGTTTCTCCGGACTAGCGGGAGTGTTTGAGCAGTTCTTC

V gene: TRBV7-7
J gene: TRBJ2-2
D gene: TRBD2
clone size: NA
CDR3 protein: CASSIAAGGLGTGELFF
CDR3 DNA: TGTGCCAGCAGCATTGCGGCGGGAGGCCTCGGGACCGGGGAGCTGTTTTTT

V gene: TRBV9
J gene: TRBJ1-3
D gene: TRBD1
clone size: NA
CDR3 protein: CASSDETGIGNTIYF
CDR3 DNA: TGTGCCAGCAGCGACGAGACAGGGATAGGAAACACCATATATTTT

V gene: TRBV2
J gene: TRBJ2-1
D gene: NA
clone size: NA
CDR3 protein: CASSVSSSGAYNEQFF
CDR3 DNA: TGTGCCAGCAGTGTGAGCTCAAGCGGAGCCTACAATGAGCAGTTCTTC

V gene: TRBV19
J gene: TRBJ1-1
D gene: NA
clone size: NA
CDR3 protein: CASSTGHFYTEAFF
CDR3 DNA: TGTGCCAGTAGTACGGGACATTTCTACACTGAAGCTTTCTTT

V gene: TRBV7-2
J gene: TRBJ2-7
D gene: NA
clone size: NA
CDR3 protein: CASSHPIPRLADDYEQYF
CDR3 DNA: TGTGCCAGCAGCCATCCCATCCCTAGGCTAGCCGACGACTACGAGCAGTACTTC

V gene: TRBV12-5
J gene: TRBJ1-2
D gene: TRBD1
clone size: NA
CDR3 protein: CASGAYYAGTDIFSYTF
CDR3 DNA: TGTGCTAGTGGTGCATACTACGCCGGGACAGACATATTTAGCTACACCTTC

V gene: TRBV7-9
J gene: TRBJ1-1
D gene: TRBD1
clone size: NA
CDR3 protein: CASRLGDSAFF
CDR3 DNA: TGTGCCAGCAGGCTAGGGGACAGCGCTTTCTTT

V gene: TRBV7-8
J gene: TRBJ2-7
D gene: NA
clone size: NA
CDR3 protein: CASSLWVRDEQYF
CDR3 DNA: TGTGCCAGCAGCCTCTGGGTCCGGGACGAGCAGTACTTC

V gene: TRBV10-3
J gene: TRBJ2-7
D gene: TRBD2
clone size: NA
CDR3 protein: CAISAPGLAGSYEQYF
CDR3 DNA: TGTGCCATCAGTGCCCCGGGACTAGCGGGGAGCTACGAGCAGTACTTC

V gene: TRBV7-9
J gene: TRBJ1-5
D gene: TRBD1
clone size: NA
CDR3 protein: CASSTGVAHDQPQHF
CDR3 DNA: TGTGCCAGCAGCACAGGGGTAGCTCACGATCAGCCCCAGCATTTT

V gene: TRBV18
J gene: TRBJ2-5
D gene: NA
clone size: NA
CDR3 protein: CASSPWGSQETQYF
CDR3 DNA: TGTGCCAGCTCACCATGGGGATCCCAAGAGACCCAGTACTTC

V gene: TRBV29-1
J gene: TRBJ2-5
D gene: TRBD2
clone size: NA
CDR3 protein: CSVEDPRLARRETQYF
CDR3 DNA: TGCAGCGTTGAAGATCCGAGACTAGCCCGCAGAGAGACCCAGTACTTC

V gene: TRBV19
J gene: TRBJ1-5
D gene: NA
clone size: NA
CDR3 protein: CASGFRGYSNQPQHF
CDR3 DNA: TGTGCCAGTGGTTTTCGGGGGTATAGCAATCAGCCCCAGCATTTT

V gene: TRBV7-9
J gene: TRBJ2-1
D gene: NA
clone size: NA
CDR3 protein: CASSLSPSPSNEQFF
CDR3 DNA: TGTGCCAGCAGCTTGTCCCCTAGCCCGTCCAATGAGCAGTTCTTC

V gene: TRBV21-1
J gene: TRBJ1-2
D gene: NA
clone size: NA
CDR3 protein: CASSKAPDRRGVRGYTF
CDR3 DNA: TGTGCCAGCAGCAAAGCCCCAGACCGGAGGGGGGTACGAGGCTACACCTTC

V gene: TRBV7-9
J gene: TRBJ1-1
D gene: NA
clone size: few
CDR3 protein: CASSLGYTEAFF
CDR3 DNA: TGTGCCAGCAGCTTAGGGTACACTGAAGCTTTCTTT

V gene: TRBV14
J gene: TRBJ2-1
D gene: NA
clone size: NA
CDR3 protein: CASSLAAGLQWQFF
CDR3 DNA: TGTGCCAGCAGCCTGGCGGCGGGCCTTCAATGGCAGTTCTTC

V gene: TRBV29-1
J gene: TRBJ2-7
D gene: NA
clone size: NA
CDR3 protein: CSVEGVGSTYEQYF
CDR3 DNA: TGCAGCGTTGAAGGCGTGGGATCCACCTACGAGCAGTACTTC

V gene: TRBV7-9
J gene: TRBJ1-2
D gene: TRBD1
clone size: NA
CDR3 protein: CASSLGPGQGPYGYTF
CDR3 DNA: TGTGCCAGCAGCTTAGGCCCGGGACAGGGCCCCTATGGCTACACCTTC

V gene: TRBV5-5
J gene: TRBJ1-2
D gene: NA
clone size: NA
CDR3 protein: CASSGGTVGGYTF
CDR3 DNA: TGTGCCAGCAGCGGAGGGACTGTTGGTGGCTACACCTTC

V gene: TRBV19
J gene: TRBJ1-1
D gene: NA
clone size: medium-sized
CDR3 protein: CASSDYATVEAFF
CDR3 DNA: TGTGCCAGCTCAGATTATGCGACAGTTGAAGCTTTCTTT

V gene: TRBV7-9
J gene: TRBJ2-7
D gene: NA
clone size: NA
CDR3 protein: CASSSDRFGHSGIYEQYF
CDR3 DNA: TGTGCCAGCAGCTCGGACAGGTTCGGGCATAGCGGGATCTACGAGCAGTACTTC

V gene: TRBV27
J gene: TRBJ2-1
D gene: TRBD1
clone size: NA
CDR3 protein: CASSWGGQGAFNEQFF
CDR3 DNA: TGTGCCAGCAGTTGGGGCGGACAGGGGGCATTCAATGAGCAGTTCTTC

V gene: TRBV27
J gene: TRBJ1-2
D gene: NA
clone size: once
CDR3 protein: CASSPNLGGNYGYTF
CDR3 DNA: TGTGCCAGCAGTCCAAACTTGGGGGGCAACTATGGCTACACCTTC

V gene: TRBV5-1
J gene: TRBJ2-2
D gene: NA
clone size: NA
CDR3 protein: CASSPDRSNTGELFF
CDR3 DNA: TGCGCCAGCAGCCCGGACAGATCGAACACCGGGGAGCTGTTTTTT

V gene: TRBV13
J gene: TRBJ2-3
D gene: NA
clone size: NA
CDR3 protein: CASSLGGAGQPTDTQYF
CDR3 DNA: TGTGCCAGCAGCTTAGGCGGAGCGGGACAGCCAACAGATACGCAGTATTTT

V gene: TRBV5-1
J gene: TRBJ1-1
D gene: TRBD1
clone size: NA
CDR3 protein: CASSLGVGQGLRYGEAFF
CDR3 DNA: TGCGCCAGCAGCTTGGGCGTGGGACAGGGCCTCAGATATGGTGAAGCTTTCTTT

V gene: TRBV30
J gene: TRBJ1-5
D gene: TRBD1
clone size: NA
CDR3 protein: CAWSSGQGEGQPQHF
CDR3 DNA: TGTGCCTGGAGTTCGGGACAGGGGGAGGGTCAGCCCCAGCATTTT

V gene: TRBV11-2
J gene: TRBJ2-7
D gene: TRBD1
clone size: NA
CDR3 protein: CASSLVGTAMSSYEQYF
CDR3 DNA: TGTGCCAGCAGCTTAGTTGGGACAGCTATGAGCTCCTACGAGCAGTACTTC

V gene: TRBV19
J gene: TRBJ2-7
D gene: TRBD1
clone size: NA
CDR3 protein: CASRTGVEQYF
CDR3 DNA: TGTGCCAGTAGGACAGGGGTCGAGCAGTACTTC

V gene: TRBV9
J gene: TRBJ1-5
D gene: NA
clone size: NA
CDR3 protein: CASSVGGVGNQPQHF
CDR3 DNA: TGTGCCAGCAGCGTAGGAGGGGTTGGCAATCAGCCCCAGCATTTT

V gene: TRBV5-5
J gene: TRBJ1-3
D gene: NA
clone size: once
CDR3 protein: CASSSWDPHRGNTIYF
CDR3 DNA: TGTGCCAGCAGCTCGTGGGACCCCCATAGAGGAAACACCATATATTTT

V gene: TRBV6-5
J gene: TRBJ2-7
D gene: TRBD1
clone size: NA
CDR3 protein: CASSYLGQYYEQYF
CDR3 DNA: TGTGCCAGCAGTTATTTGGGACAGTATTACGAGCAGTACTTC

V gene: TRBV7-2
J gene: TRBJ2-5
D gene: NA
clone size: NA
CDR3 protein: CASSSPVRRPETQYF
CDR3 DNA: TGTGCCAGCAGCTCCCCCGTCCGGCGGCCCGAGACCCAGTACTTC

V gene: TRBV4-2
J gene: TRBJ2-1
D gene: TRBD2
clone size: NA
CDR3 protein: CASSPGTSGAMNEQFF
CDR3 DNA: TGTGCCAGCAGCCCTGGGACTAGCGGAGCCATGAATGAGCAGTTCTTC

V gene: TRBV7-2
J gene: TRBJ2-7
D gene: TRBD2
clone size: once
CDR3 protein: CASSYLAGGFYEQYF
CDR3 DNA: TGTGCCAGCAGCTACTTAGCGGGAGGCTTTTACGAGCAGTACTTC

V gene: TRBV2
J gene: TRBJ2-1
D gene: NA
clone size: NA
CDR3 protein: CASSAESSYNEQFF
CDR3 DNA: TGTGCCAGCTCGGCGGAAAGCTCCTACAATGAGCAGTTCTTC

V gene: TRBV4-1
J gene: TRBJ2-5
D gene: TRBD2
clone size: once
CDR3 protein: CASSQEEVGLAVLETQYF
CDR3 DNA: TGCGCCAGCAGCCAAGAAGAAGTTGGACTAGCTGTGTTGGAGACCCAGTACTTC

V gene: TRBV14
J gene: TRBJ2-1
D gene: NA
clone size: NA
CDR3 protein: CASRSTGTTYNEQFF
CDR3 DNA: TGTGCCAGCAGGTCAACCGGGACAACCTACAATGAGCAGTTCTTC

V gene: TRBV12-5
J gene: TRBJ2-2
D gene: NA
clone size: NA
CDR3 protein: CASGSSGYTGELFF
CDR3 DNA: TGTGCTAGTGGTTCCAGCGGCTACACCGGGGAGCTGTTTTTT

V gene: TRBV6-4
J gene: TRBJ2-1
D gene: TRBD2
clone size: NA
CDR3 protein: CASSKGLAVSSYNEQFF
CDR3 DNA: TGTGCCAGCAGCAAGGGACTAGCGGTTAGCTCCTACAATGAGCAGTTCTTC

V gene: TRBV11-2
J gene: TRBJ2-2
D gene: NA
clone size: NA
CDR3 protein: CASSLDFTLRLGAGELFF
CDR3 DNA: TGTGCCAGCAGCTTAGATTTTACGCTGCGACTAGGAGCCGGGGAGCTGTTTTTT

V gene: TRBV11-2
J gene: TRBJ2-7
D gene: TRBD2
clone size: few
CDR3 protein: CASSSEWLAGWDEQYF
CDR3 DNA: TGTGCCAGCAGCTCGGAGTGGCTAGCGGGGTGGGACGAGCAGTACTTC

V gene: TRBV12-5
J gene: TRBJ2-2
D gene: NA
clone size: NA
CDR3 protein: CASGPPGNTGELFF
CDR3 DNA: TGTGCTAGTGGTCCGCCAGGGAACACCGGGGAGCTGTTTTTT

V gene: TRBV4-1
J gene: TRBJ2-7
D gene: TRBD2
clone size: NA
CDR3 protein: CASSQDRTSGKYEQYF
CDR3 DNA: TGCGCCAGCAGCCAAGATCGAACTAGCGGGAAGTACGAGCAGTACTTC

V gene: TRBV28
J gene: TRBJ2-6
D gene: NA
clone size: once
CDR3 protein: CASSKIQISSGANVLTF
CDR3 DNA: TGTGCCAGCAGCAAGATTCAAATCAGCTCTGGGGCCAACGTCCTGACTTTC

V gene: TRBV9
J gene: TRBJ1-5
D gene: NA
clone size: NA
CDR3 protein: CASSVTANAQPQHF
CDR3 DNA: TGTGCCAGCAGCGTGACAGCTAATGCTCAGCCCCAGCATTTT

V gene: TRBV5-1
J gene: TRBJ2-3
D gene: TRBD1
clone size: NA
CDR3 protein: CASSRSGQGVTDTQYF
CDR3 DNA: TGCGCCAGCAGCCGCTCGGGACAGGGAGTCACAGATACGCAGTATTTT

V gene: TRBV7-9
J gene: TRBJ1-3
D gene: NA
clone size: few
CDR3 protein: CASSLVGEAGNTIYF
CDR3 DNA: TGTGCCAGCAGCTTAGTGGGGGAAGCCGGAAACACCATATATTTT

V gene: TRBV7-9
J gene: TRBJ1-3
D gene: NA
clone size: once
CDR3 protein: CASSLQGTGNTIYF
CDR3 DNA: TGTGCCAGCAGCCTGCAGGGGACTGGAAACACCATATATTTT

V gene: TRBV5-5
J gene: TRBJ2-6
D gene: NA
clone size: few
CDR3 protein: CASSEDSGSGANVLTF
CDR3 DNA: TGCGCCAGCAGCGAAGACTCGGGATCTGGGGCCAACGTCCTGACTTTC

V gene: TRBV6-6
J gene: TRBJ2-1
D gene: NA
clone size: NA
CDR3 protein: CASSYSTFTKYNEQFF
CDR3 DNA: TGTGCCAGCAGTTATTCTACATTCACCAAATACAATGAGCAGTTCTTC